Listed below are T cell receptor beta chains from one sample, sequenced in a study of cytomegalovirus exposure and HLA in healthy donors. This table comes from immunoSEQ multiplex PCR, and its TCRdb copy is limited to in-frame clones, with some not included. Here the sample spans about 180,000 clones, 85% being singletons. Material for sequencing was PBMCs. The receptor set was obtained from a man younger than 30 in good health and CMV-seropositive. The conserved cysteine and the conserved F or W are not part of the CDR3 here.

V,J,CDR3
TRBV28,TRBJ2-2,ASTDQQVTGELF
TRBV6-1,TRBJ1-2,ASSQADSYGYT
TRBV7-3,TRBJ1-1,ASSWAMNTEAF
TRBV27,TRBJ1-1,ASSSTGNTEAF
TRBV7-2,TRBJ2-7,ASSPRLDRISYEQY
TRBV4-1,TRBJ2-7,ASSQGLAVTYEQY
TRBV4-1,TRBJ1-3,ASSQGDRRSGNTIY
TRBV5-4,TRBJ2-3,ASSLRTGLGTDTQY
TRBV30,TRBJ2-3,AWSGDGGTTLY
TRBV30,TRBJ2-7,AWSALVAYEQY
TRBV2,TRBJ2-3,ASKAEAHTQY
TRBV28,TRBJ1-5,ASSLRELVAPQH
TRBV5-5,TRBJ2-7,ASSLAEGYEQY
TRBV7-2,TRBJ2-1,ASSPRVAGGWGEQF
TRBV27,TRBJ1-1,ASRPDRGNTEAF
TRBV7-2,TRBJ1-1,ASSSGMRTEAF
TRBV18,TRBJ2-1,ASSPSDRDEQF
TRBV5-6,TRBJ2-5,ASSLRRIQGETQY
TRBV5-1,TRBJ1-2,ASSLDPGTNYGYT
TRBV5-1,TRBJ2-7,ASSLRGYPYEQY
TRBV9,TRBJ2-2,ASSGNAQGGGYTGELF
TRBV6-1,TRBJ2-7,ASARSPINVEQY
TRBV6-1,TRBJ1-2,ASSESGTGNVGYT
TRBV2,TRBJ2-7,ASRTGTGKVEQY
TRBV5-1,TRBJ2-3,ASSLQASDTQY
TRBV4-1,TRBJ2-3,ASSQDRDRVGDTQY
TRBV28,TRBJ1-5,ASRDFRSNQPQH
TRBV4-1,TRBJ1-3,ASSQILGNTIY